This TCR beta chain comes out of a study of T cells in women clearing cervical HPV infection. V shed 6 bases and J 6 bases; nucleotides not matched to a gene: 10. The CDR3 consists of 15 residues. Germline V gene data show CDR1 as SGHVS and CDR2 as FQNEAQ. Using immunoSEQ multiplex PCR, the repertoire was profiled, and TCRdb retains in-frame clones only, with some absent. Seen in this sample are 30,000 to 35,000 clones; the ten most common clones hold about 17%. As for this clone: The read stops 3 residues short of the end of the CDR3; the missing end is completed from the germline J gene.

Specimen: blood buffy coat. The sequence was collected from a woman aged 18-70 years with a cervical HPV16 infection that either progressed to CIN3+ or cleared (not recorded which). The rearrangement joins TRBV7-8 to TRBJ2-5; 10 bases map to TRBD2. The sequenced part of the CDR3 DNA is TGTGCCAGCAGGTTGACTAGCGGGCTAAGTCAGACC. It codes for CASRLTSGLSQT. The whole CDR3 protein reads CASRLTSGLSQTQYF.